These 26 T cell receptor beta chains came from one sample sequenced in a study of cytomegalovirus exposure and HLA in healthy donors. Primers included in the PCR were 60 Vbeta and 13 Jbeta primers. Method: immunoSEQ multiplex PCR; TCRdb's copy keeps in-frame clones and lacks some. The sample has about 130,000 clones, 78% seen once; the top ten hold around 1.9%. The sequenced sample was PBMCs. These TCRs come from a woman aged 40 to 50 in good health and CMV-seronegative.

This rearrangement joins TRBV2 to TRBJ2-3, with 7 bases lining up with TRBD2. This CDR3 has 15 residues. The germline gives CDR1 SNHLY, CDR2 FYNNEI. The trim removed 5 bases at V and 2 bases at J, leaving 7 bases unmatched. CDR3 in DNA: TGTGCCAGCAGTTCTACGGGGGGAAACACAGATACGCAGTATTTT. Translating it yields CASSSTGGNTDTQYF.

This clone was seen a handful of times. CDR3 in DNA: TGTGCCAGCAGCATCTTAGCGGGGGGCCCCAACGAGCAGTACTTC. Its translation is CASSILAGGPNEQYF. The J gene is TRBJ2-7, the V gene TRBV5-4, with 10 bases lining up with TRBD2. Germline loops: CDR1 SGHNT, CDR2 YYREEE (reference sequence). The CDR3 runs to 15 residues. V lost 4 bases and J lost 5; bases outside the gene matches: 9. Based on the CDR3 plus reference TRBV5-4 and TRBJ2-7, the full variable domain is ETGVTQSPTHLIKTRGQQVTLRCSSQSGHNTVSWYQQALGQGPQFIFQYYREEENGRGNFPPRFSGLQFPNYSSELNVNALELDDSALYLCASSILAGGPNEQYFGPGTRLTVT.

The genes are TRBV30 and TRBJ1-2; 9 bases match TRBD1. Germline CDR1 is GTSNPN and CDR2 is SVGIG (reference sequence). V lost 5 bases, J lost 8 bases, and 9 bases stayed unmatched. The CDR3 loop spans 13 amino acids. The CDR3 DNA reads as TGTGCCTGGGAGCTACAGGGGGCGTTCGGCTACACCTTC. The encoded protein is CAWELQGAFGYTF. The full variable domain, its missing parts supplied by reference TRBV30 and TRBJ1-2, is SQTIHQWPATLVQPVGSPLSLECTVEGTSNPNLYWYRQAAGRGLQLLFYSVGIGQISSEVPQNLSASRPQDRQFILSSKKLLLSDSGFYLCAWELQGAFGYTFGSGTRLTVV.

By share, this clone ranks as medium-sized. The chain links TRBV6-6 to TRBJ2-5; D gene ambiguous. Trimming took off 4 bases at V and 7 bases at J, with 16 bases between the two ends. From germline, CDR1 is MNHNY and CDR2 SVGAGI (reference sequence). The CDR3 has 14 residues. For the CDR3, the DNA is TGTGCCAGCAGTTCCCCGGATTCTGACTGGACCCAGTACTTC. Protein sequence: CASSSPDSDWTQYF.

As regards this clone: Other DNA sequences within the sample encode an identical CDR3. The V and J genes are TRBV5-1 and TRBJ1-1; D remains ambiguous. The CDR3 length is 14 residues. Germline V CDR1 and CDR2: SGHRS, YFSETQ. With 0 bases removed from V and 1 base from J, the gap between germline ends came to 7 bases. The CDR3 is CASSLVGQNTEAFF. CDR3 sequence (DNA): TGCGCCAGCAGCTTGGTTGGCCAGAACACTGAAGCTTTCTTT.

The J gene is TRBJ1-2, the V gene TRBV19, with 8 bases fitting TRBD1. The CDR3 runs to 13 residues. The V gene end was trimmed by 1 base and the J gene end by 6 bases; junction bases not matched to a gene: 1. CDR1 is LNHDA, CDR2 SQIVND, per germline (reference sequence). This CDR3 is CASSIGGQDGYTF. The CDR3 DNA is TGTGCCAGTAGTATAGGGGGACAGGATGGCTACACCTTC. Drawing the rest from reference TRBV19 and TRBJ1-2, the complete variable domain is DGGITQSPKYLFRKEGQNVTLSCEQNLNHDAMYWYRQDPGQGLRLIYYSQIVNDFQKGDIAEGYSVSREKKESFPLTVTSAQKNPTAFYLCASSIGGQDGYTFGSGTRLTVV.

This chain connects TRBV29-1 to TRBJ2-6; D might be TRBD1 (6 bases). This CDR3 has 13 residues. Germline V gene data show CDR1 as SQVTM and CDR2 as ANQGSEA. Deletions cut 7 bases from V and 2 bases from J, with 9 bases between. CDR3 nucleotides: TGCAGCGCTAGGACAGCTGGGGCCAACGTCCTGACTTTC. Residues: CSARTAGANVLTF.

The chain has TRBV7-9 and TRBJ2-2, with TRBD2 identical over 7 bases. The CDR3 totals 15 residues. CDR1 SEHNR and CDR2 FQNEAQ come from the germline V gene (reference sequence). V lost 5 bases and J lost 0; bases outside the gene matches: 3. Here the CDR3 DNA reads TGTGCCAGCAGCGCTGGACTAGCGAACACCGGGGAGCTGTTTTTT. Translation gives CASSAGLANTGELFF.

The rearrangement uses TRBV6-1 and TRBJ1-6; 9 bases fit TRBD1. Germline V gene lookup returns CDR1 MNHNS and CDR2 SASEGT. The CDR3 has 13 residues. Trimming at V came to 7 bases and at J to 7 bases, leaving 2 bases not matched to a gene. The CDR3 here is CASNGQGNSPLHF. CDR3 DNA: TGTGCCAGCAACGGACAGGGGAATTCACCCCTCCACTTT.

With regard to this clone: A read error may produce the germline difference seen at one junction end. The genes are TRBV19 and TRBJ1-5; 9 positions agree with TRBD1. This CDR3 contains 15 residues. Germline V gives CDR1 LNHDA, CDR2 SQIVND (reference sequence). CDR3 protein: CASSIEGQGNQPQHF. CDR3 sequence (DNA): TGTGCCAGTAGTATAGAAGGACAGGGGAATCAACCCCAGCATTTT.

The gene calls are TRBV5-1 and TRBJ2-2; TRBD2 matches 10 bases. Trimming at V came to 0 bases and at J to 6 bases, leaving 5 bases not matched to a gene. The CDR3 extends over 16 amino acids. Germline V lookup: CDR1 SGHRS, CDR2 YFSETQ. The CDR3 DNA follows: TGCGCCAGCAGCTTGGGGGGGACTAGCGTCCCCGGGGAGCTGTTTTTT. Protein: CASSLGGTSVPGELFF.

This chain joins TRBV30 and TRBJ1-5; 10 nucleotides align to TRBD1. Trimming cost V 3 bases and J 7 bases; bases outside gene matches: 9. The length of the CDR3 is 15 residues. CDR1 and CDR2 (germline): GTSNPN, SVGIG (reference sequence). CDR3 residues: CAWSGTGASEQPQHF. The CDR3 DNA sequence: TGTGCCTGGAGCGGGACAGGGGCCAGCGAACAGCCCCAGCATTTT.

The chain employs TRBV5-8 and TRBJ2-7, with 8 bases lining up with TRBD1. Germline V gene lookup returns CDR1 SGHTS and CDR2 YDEGEE. CDR3 length: 15 amino acids. V lost 5 bases, J lost 4 bases, and 11 bases stayed unmatched. CDR3 nucleotides: TGTGCCAGCAGTTTTCGGACAGGGCGACTTTACGAGCAGTACTTC. It is translated as CASSFRTGRLYEQYF.

The chain carries TRBV4-1 and TRBJ2-7; 7 bases agree with TRBD2. This CDR3 is built from 16 residues. Germline CDR1 is MGHRA and CDR2 is YSYEKL. Germline trimming cut 3 bases from V and 0 bases from J; bases unmatched to any gene: 8. The CDR3 DNA is TGCGCCAGCAGCCAGAATCCTAGCGGTCCCTCCTACGAGCAGTACTTC. This encodes CASSQNPSGPSYEQYF.

The CDR3 sequence is CASSPGTASYEQYF. CDR3 DNA: TGTGCCAGCTCACCTGGGACAGCCTCCTACGAGCAGTACTTC. V and J are TRBV18 and TRBJ2-7, with 7 nucleotides matching TRBD1. J was trimmed by 0 bases and V by 3 bases; bases with no gene match: 2. CDR1 is KGHSH, CDR2 LQKENI, per germline. CDR3 length: 14 amino acids.

The chain recombines TRBV5-5 with TRBJ2-2; a weak D match, TRBD2 (6 bases). This CDR3 is 14 amino acids long. V lost 7 bases and J lost 2, with 12 bases in between. Germline-derived CDR1 and CDR2 are SGHKS and YYEKEE (reference sequence). In DNA form, the CDR3 reads TGTGCCAGCGGGGGACTTCCTAACACCGGGGAGCTGTTTTTT. As protein: CASGGLPNTGELFF.

J is TRBJ1-1 and V is TRBV30, with D hard to call. V was clipped by 3 bases and J by 3 bases, with 11 bases between them. Germline CDR1 is GTSNPN and CDR2 is SVGIG (reference sequence). There are 13 residues in the CDR3. The CDR3 coding sequence is TGTGCCTGGAGCAAGGAGGAGTACACTGAAGCTTTCTTT. Protein product: CAWSKEEYTEAFF.

J is TRBJ1-2 and V is TRBV25-1; D may be TRBD1 (6 bases). Germline V gene data show CDR1 as MGHDK and CDR2 as SYGVNS. Trimming shortened V by 3 bases and J by 1 base, and 9 bases separated the two germline ends. This CDR3 has 14 amino acids. The CDR3 here is CASSEGTLNYGYTF. CDR3 nucleotides: TGTGCCAGCAGTGAGGGGACACTTAACTATGGCTACACCTTC.

The V call is TRBV11-2, the J call TRBJ1-4; D ambiguous. Germline CDR1 SGHAT, CDR2 FQNNGV. CDR3 length: 16 residues. V was pared by 5 bases and J by 4 bases, with 17 bases between. The CDR3 sequence is CASSPGRQQSNEKLFF. The CDR3 DNA follows: TGTGCCAGCAGCCCCGGGAGGCAGCAGAGTAATGAAAAACTGTTTTTT.

The chain uses TRBV2 and TRBJ1-1; D is ambiguous. In germline, CDR1 is SNHLY, CDR2 FYNNEI. The CDR3 spans 11 residues. V was pared by 8 bases and J by 4 bases, with 8 bases between. CDR3 nucleotides: TGTGCCAGCCTTTTTATCACTGAAGCTTTCTTT. Its translation: CASLFITEAFF.

The chain couples TRBV30 to TRBJ2-1; 8 nucleotides match TRBD1. Trimming at V came to 1 base and at J to 4 bases, leaving 3 bases not matched to a gene. Germline loops: CDR1 GTSNPN, CDR2 SVGIG (reference sequence). This CDR3 has 14 amino acids. The CDR3 sequence: CAWSGQGAYNEQFF. Written as DNA, the CDR3 is TGTGCCTGGAGTGGTCAGGGGGCTTACAATGAGCAGTTCTTC.

The chain has TRBV7-9 and TRBJ2-1; a weak D match, TRBD2 (7 bases). Looked up from germline, CDR1 is SEHNR and CDR2 is FQNEAQ (reference sequence). CDR3 size: 15 residues. V gave up 6 bases and J gave up 7 bases, with 19 bases separating them. The CDR3 loop is CASRIGGGSRNEQFF. The CDR3 bases are TGTGCCAGCAGAATAGGGGGGGGTAGTAGGAATGAGCAGTTCTTC. Filled out from reference TRBV7-9 and TRBJ2-1, the complete variable domain reads DTGVSQNPRHKITKRGQNVTFRCDPISEHNRLYWYRQTLGQGPEFLTYFQNEAQLEKSRLLSDRFSAERPKGSFSTLEIQRTEQGDSAMYLCASRIGGGSRNEQFFGPGTRLTVL.

The chain carries TRBV19 and TRBJ1-5; a weak D match, TRBD1 (6 bases). Trimming took 4 bases from V and 3 from J, leaving 13 bases between them. The CDR3 extends over 15 amino acids. Germline V gene lookup returns CDR1 LNHDA and CDR2 SQIVND (reference sequence). The CDR3 is CASSKGGGVNQPQHF. As DNA, the CDR3 is TGTGCCAGTAGTAAGGGGGGGGGTGTCAATCAGCCCCAGCATTTT.

The CDR3 loop reads CAWSDLAGGGDTQYF. The DNA of the CDR3 is TGTGCCTGGAGTGACCTAGCGGGCGGTGGAGATACGCAGTATTTT. V is TRBV30 and J is TRBJ2-3; 8 nucleotides match TRBD2. J was trimmed by 5 bases and V by 1 base; bases with no gene match: 8. Germline CDR1 and CDR2: GTSNPN and SVGIG (reference sequence). This CDR3 spans 15 amino acids.

The gene calls are TRBV28 and TRBJ2-2; 11 nucleotides agree with TRBD1. Germline V gene data show CDR1 as MDHEN and CDR2 as SYDVKM. The CDR3 runs 15 residues. The V and J ends lost 6 bases and 4 bases, in that order; junction bases with no gene match: 4. CDR3 bases: TGTGCCAGCAGCCCCGGGACAGGGGGCACCGGGGAGCTGTTTTTT. Its protein product is CASSPGTGGTGELFF.

Only a few counts were recorded for this clone. The chain has TRBV7-2 and TRBJ2-7; D is ambiguous. CDR1 and CDR2 (germline): SGHTA, FQGNSA. The CDR3 loop spans 11 amino acids. V was pared by 5 bases and J by 4 bases, with 6 bases between. CDR3 nucleotides: TGTGCCAGCAGCCACGGGTACGAGCAGTACTTC. Encoded protein: CASSHGYEQYF. Drawing the rest from reference TRBV7-2 and TRBJ2-7, the complete variable domain is GAGVSQSPSNKVTEKGKDVELRCDPISGHTALYWYRQSLGQGLEFLIYFQGNSAPDKSGLPSDRFSAERTGGSVSTLTIQRTQQEDSAVYLCASSHGYEQYFGPGTRLTVT.